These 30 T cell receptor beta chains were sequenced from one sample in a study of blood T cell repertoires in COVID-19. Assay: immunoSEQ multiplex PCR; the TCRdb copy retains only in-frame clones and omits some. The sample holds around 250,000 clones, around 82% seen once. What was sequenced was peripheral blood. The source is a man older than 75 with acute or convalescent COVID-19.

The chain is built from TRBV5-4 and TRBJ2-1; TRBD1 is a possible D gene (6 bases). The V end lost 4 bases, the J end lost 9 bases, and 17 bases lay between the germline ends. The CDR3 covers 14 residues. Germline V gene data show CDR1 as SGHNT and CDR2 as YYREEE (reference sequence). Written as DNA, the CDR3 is TGTGCCAGCAGCCTGAATCAGGGGTTGGGTGAGCAGTTCTTC. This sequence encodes CASSLNQGLGEQFF. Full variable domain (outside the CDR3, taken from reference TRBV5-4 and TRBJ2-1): ETGVTQSPTHLIKTRGQQVTLRCSSQSGHNTVSWYQQALGQGPQFIFQYYREEENGRGNFPPRFSGLQFPNYSSELNVNALELDDSALYLCASSLNQGLGEQFFGPGTRLTVL.

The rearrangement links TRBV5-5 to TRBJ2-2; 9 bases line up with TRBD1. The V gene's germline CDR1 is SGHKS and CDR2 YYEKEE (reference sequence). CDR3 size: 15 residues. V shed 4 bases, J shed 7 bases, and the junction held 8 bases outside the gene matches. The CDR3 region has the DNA TGTGCCAGCAGCGGGACACAGGGGGCGGGCGGGGAGCTGTTTTTT. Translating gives CASSGTQGAGGELFF. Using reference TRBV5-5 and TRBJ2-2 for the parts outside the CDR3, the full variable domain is DAGVTQSPTHLIKTRGQQVTLRCSPISGHKSVSWYQQVLGQGPQFIFQYYEKEERGRGNFPDRFSARQFPNYSSELNVNALLLGDSALYLCASSGTQGAGGELFFGEGSRLTVL.

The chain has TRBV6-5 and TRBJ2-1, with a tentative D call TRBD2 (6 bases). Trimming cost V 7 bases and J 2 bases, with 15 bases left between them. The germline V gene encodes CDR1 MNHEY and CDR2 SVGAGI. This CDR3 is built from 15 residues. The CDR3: CASTGGNEAYNEQFF. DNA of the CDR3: TGTGCCAGCACGGGCGGGAATGAAGCCTACAATGAGCAGTTCTTC.

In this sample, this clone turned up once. CDR3 in amino acids: CASRWEGLAGDTQYF. The DNA for the CDR3 is TGCGCCAGCAGATGGGAGGGCCTAGCCGGAGATACGCAGTATTTT. J is TRBJ2-3 and V is TRBV5-1; 7 bases fit TRBD2. The CDR3 spans 15 residues. CDR1 is SGHRS and CDR2 is YFSETQ in the germline V gene. J gave up 5 bases and V 5 bases, and 11 bases lay outside the gene matches.

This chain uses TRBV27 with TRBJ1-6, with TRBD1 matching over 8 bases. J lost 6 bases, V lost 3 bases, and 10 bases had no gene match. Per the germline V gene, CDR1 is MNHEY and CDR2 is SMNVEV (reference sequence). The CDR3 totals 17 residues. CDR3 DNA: TGTGCCAGCAGTTTCTTTTTAGGGACAGGAGCTAATTCACCCCTCCACTTT. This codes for CASSFFLGTGANSPLHF.

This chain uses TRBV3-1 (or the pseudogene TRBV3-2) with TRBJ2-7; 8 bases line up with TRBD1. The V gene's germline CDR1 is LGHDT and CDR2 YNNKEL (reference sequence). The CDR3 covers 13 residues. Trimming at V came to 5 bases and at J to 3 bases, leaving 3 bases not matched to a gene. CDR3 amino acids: CASSSTGGYEQYF. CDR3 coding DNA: TGTGCCAGCAGCTCAACAGGGGGCTACGAGCAGTACTTC.

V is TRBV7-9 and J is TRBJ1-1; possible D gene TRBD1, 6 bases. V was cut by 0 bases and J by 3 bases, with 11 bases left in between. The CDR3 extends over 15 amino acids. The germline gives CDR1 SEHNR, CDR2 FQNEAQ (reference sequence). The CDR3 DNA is TGTGCCAGCAGCTTAGCGGGGACATTTCACACTGAAGCTTTCTTT. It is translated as CASSLAGTFHTEAFF.

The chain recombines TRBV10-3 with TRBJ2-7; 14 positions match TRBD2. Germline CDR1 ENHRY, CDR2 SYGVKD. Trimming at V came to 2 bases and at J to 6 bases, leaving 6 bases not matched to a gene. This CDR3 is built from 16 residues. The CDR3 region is CAISEPTSGRATEQYF. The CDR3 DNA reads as TGTGCCATCAGTGAGCCGACTAGCGGGAGGGCCACCGAGCAGTACTTC.

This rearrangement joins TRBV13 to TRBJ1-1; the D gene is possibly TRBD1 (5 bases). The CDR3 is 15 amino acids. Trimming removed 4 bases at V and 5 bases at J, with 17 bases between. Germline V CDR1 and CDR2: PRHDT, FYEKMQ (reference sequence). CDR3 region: CASSSPFGGGTEAFF. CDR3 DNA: TGTGCCAGCAGCTCGCCATTTGGGGGGGGGACTGAAGCTTTCTTT.

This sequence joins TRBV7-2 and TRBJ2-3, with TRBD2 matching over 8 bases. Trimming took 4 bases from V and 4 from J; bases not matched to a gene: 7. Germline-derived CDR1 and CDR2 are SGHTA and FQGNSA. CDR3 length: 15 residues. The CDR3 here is CASSSMGLVSDTQYF. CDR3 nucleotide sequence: TGTGCCAGCAGCTCAATGGGACTAGTTTCAGATACGCAGTATTTT.

The CDR3 spells CASRVAGGRNTQYF. As DNA, the CDR3 is TGTGCCAGCAGGGTAGCGGGAGGGCGAAATACGCAGTATTTT. The chain has TRBV5-4 and TRBJ2-3; 11 bases are a match to TRBD2. Germline CDR1 and CDR2: SGHNT and YYREEE (reference sequence). The ends lost 5 bases at V and 7 bases at J; junction bases unmatched: 6. The CDR3 loop spans 14 amino acids. The full variable domain, in which reference TRBV5-4 and TRBJ2-3 provide the parts outside the CDR3, is ETGVTQSPTHLIKTRGQQVTLRCSSQSGHNTVSWYQQALGQGPQFIFQYYREEENGRGNFPPRFSGLQFPNYSSELNVNALELDDSALYLCASRVAGGRNTQYFGPGTRLTVL.

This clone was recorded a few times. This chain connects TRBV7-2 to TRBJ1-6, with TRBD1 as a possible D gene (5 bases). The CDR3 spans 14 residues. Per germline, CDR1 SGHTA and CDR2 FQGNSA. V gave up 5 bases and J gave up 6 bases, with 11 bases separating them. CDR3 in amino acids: CASSRDGGNSPLHF. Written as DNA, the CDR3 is TGTGCCAGCAGCCGCGACGGGGGTAATTCACCCCTCCACTTT.

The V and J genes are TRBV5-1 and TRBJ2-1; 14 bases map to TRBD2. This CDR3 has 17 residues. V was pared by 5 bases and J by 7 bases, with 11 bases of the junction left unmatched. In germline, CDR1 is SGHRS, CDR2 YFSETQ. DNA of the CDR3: TGCGCCAGCAGTCGTGGGACTAGCGGGAGTATGGGTAATGAGCAGTTCTTC. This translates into CASSRGTSGSMGNEQFF.

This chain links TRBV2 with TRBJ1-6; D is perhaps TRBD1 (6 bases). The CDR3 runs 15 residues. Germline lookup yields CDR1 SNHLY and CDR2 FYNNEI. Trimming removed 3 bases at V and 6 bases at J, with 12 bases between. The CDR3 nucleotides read TGTGCCAGCAGTGATCTGGGGGCAGCTAATTCACCCCTCCACTTT. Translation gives CASSDLGAANSPLHF.

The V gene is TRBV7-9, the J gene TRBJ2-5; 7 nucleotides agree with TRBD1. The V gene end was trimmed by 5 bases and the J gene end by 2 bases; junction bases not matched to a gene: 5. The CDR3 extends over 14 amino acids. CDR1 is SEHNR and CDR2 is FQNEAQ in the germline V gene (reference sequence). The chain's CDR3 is CASSRTGAQETQYF. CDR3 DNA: TGTGCCAGCAGCCGTACAGGGGCGCAAGAGACCCAGTACTTC.

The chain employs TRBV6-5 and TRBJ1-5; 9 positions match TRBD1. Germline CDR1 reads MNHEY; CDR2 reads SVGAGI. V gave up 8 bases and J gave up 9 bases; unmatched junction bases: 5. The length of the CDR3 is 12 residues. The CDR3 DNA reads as TGTGCCAGCGGAACAGGGGGCCCGCCCCAGCATTTT. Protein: CASGTGGPPQHF.

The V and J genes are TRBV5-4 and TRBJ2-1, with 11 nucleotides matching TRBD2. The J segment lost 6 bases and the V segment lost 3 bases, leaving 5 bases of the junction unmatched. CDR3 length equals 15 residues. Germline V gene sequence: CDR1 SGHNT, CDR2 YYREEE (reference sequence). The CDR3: CASSYSGRASNEQFF. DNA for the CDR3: TGTGCCAGCAGCTATAGCGGGAGGGCCTCCAATGAGCAGTTCTTC.

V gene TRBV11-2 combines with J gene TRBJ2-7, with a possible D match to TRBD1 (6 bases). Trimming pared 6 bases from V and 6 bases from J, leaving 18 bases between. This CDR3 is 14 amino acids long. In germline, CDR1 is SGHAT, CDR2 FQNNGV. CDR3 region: CASRPTGSRGEQYF. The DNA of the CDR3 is TGTGCCAGCAGACCAACAGGGTCCCGGGGCGAGCAGTACTTC.

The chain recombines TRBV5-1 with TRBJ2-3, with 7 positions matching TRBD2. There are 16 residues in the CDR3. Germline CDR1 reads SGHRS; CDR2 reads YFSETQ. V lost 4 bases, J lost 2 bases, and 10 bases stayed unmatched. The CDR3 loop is CASSPPLGGDTDTQYF. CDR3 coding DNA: TGCGCCAGCAGCCCACCCTTGGGAGGGGACACAGATACGCAGTATTTT.

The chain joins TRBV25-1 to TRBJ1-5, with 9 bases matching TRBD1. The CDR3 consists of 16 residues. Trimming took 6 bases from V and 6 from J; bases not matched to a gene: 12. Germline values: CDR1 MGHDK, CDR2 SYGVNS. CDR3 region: CASSPEQGATGQPQHF. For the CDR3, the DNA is TGTGCCAGCAGCCCTGAACAGGGGGCTACCGGTCAGCCCCAGCATTTT.

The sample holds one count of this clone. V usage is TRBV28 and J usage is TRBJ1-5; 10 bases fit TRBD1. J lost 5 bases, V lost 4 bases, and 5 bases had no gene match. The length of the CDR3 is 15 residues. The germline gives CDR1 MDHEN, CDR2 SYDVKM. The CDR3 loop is CASSSSGTGDQPQHF. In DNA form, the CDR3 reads TGTGCCAGCAGTTCCTCCGGGACAGGGGATCAGCCCCAGCATTTT.

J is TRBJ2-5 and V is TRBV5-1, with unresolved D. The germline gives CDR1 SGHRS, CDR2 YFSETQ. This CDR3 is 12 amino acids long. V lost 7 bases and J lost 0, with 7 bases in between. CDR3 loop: CASRAYQETQYF. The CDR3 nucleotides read TGCGCCAGCCGTGCGTACCAAGAGACCCAGTACTTC.

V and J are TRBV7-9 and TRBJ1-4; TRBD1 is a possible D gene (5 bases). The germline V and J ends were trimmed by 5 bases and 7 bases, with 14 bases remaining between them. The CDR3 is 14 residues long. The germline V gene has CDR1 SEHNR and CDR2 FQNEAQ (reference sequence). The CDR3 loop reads CASSEGGGVEKLFF. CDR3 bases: TGTGCCAGCAGCGAAGGTGGAGGGGTTGAAAAACTGTTTTTT. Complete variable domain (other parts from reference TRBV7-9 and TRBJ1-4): DTGVSQNPRHKITKRGQNVTFRCDPISEHNRLYWYRQTLGQGPEFLTYFQNEAQLEKSRLLSDRFSAERPKGSFSTLEIQRTEQGDSAMYLCASSEGGGVEKLFFGSGTQLSVL.

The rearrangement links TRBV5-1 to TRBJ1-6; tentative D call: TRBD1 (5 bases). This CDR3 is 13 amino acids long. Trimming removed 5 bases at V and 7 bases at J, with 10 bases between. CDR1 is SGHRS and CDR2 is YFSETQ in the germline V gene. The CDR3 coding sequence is TGCGCCAGCAGGCAGGGCCAAAATTCACCCCTCCACTTT. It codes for CASRQGQNSPLHF.

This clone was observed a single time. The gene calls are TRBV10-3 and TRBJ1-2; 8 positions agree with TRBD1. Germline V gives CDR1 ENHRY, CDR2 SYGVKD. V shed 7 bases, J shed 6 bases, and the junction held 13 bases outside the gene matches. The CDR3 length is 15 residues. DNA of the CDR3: TGTGCCATCACCCCCGCGGACAGGGATTGGGATGGCTACACCTTC. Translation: CAITPADRDWDGYTF.

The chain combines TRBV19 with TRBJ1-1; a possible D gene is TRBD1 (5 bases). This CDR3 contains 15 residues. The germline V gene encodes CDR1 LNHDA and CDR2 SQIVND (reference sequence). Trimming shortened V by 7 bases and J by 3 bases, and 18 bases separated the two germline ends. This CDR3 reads CASKEGRARDTEAFF. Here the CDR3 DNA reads TGTGCCAGTAAAGAGGGGAGGGCGAGGGACACTGAAGCTTTCTTT.

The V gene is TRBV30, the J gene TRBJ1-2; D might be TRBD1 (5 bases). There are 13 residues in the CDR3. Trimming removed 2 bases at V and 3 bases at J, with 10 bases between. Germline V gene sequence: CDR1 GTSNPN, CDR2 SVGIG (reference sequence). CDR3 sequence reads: CAWSQRQHYGYTF. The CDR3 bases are TGTGCCTGGAGTCAAAGACAGCACTATGGCTACACCTTC.

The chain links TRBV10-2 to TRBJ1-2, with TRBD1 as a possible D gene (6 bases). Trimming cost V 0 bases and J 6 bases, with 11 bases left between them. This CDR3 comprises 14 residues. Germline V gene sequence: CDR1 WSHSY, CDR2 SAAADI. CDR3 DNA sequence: TGCGCCAGCAGTGAGTCGAGCAGGGGAGATGGCTACACCTTC. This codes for CASSESSRGDGYTF.

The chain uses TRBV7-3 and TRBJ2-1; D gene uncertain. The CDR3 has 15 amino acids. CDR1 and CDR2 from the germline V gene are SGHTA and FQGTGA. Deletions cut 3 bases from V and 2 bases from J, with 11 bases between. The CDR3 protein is CASSLNRPAYNEQFF. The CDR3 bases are TGTGCCAGCAGCTTGAACAGACCTGCCTACAATGAGCAGTTCTTC.

CDR3 bases: TGTGCCAGCAGCTTGGGGTACAGGGGAGAGACCCAGTACTTC. Translated: CASSLGYRGETQYF. The rearrangement uses TRBV11-2 and TRBJ2-5, with 7 bases lining up with TRBD1. V shed 3 bases, J shed 4 bases, and the junction held 5 bases outside the gene matches. Looked up from germline, CDR1 is SGHAT and CDR2 is FQNNGV. The CDR3 is 14 amino acids.